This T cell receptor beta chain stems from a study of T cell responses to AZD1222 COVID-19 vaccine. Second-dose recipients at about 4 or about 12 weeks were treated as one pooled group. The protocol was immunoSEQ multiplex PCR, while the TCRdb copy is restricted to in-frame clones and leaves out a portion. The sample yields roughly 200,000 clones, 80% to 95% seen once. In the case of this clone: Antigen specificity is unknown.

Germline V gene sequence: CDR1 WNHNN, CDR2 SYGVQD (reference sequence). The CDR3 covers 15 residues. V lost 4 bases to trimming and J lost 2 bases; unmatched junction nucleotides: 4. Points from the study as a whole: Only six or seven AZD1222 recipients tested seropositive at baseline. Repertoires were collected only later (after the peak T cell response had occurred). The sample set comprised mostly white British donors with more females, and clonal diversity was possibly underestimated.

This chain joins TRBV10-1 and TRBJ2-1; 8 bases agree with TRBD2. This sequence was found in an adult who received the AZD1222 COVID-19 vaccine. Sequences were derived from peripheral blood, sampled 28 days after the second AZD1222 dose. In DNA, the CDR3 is TGCGCCAGCAGTGGAGCGGGAGCAACCTACAATGAGCAGTTCTTC. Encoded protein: CASSGAGATYNEQFF.